The present T cell receptor (beta chain) was sequenced within a study of Ad26.COV2.S vaccination and SARS-CoV-2 variants. Across the whole study: Administration of Ad26.COV2.S was intramuscular, either once or twice 56 days apart.

Specified treatment: some 20 received Ad26.COV2.S at low or high dose, single or two shots; 5 received placebo; per-sample allocation not given. Day 63 after the first injection of vaccine or placebo was the sampling time. This person who donated was an adult of 18-55 years in Boston. Clones were sequenced by immunoSEQ multiplex PCR, and TCRdb holds only the in-frame ones, with some missing. The table includes roughly 300,000 clones, roughly 89% detected once. This clonotype was sampled from a person between 18 and 65 years old who received the Ad26.COV2.S COVID-19 vaccine or a placebo. This specimen consisted of peripheral blood, obtained in a trial of Ad26.COV2.S vaccine versus placebo.

CDR3 sequence reads: CASNLKQGLRELFF. The CDR3 nucleotides read TGTGCCAGCAACCTAAAACAGGGTCTCCGGGAGCTGTTTTTT. This sequence joins TRBV28 and TRBJ2-2; D perhaps matches TRBD1 (6 bases). Per germline, CDR1 MDHEN and CDR2 SYDVKM. V lost 7 bases and J lost 9, with 18 bases in between. The CDR3 is 14 amino acids.